These 10 T cell receptor beta chains share one sample of origin, sequenced in a study of T cells after yellow fever vaccination. TCRdb reanalysed the 5' RACE reads using MiXCR and keeps one entry per CDR3 protein. In the table there are 400,000 or so distinct CDR3 sequences, 6.2% of which are singletons. The starting material was PBMCs, obtained 5 days after the yellow fever booster vaccination. The receptors stem from a man aged 25 to 40 who received the YFV17D yellow fever vaccine.

This clonotype was recorded many times. The genes are TRBV20-1 and TRBJ2-5; 12 positions agree with TRBD2. Trimming removed 4 bases from V and 1 base from J; junction bases left unmatched: 4. This CDR3 has 15 amino acids. The germline gives CDR1 DFQATT, CDR2 SNEGSKA (reference sequence). The CDR3 loop is CSAMGLAGLQETQYF. Written as DNA, the CDR3 is TGCAGTGCTATGGGACTAGCGGGCCTCCAAGAGACCCAGTACTTC.

Only a few counts were recorded for this clonotype. This chain joins TRBV5-4 and TRBJ2-1; D possibly uses TRBD1 or TRBD2 (5 bases each). The germline CDR1 and CDR2 sequences are SGHNT and YYREEE (reference sequence). Trimming pared 3 bases from V and 2 bases from J, leaving 15 bases between. The CDR3 is 16 amino acids. The CDR3 reads CASSSYEGYAYNEQFF. The CDR3 DNA is TGTGCCAGCAGCTCGTACGAGGGGTATGCCTACAATGAGCAGTTCTTC. Full variable domain (outside the CDR3, taken from reference TRBV5-4 and TRBJ2-1): ETGVTQSPTHLIKTRGQQVTLRCSSQSGHNTVSWYQQALGQGPQFIFQYYREEENGRGNFPPRFSGLQFPNYSSELNVNALELDDSALYLCASSSYEGYAYNEQFFGPGTRLTVL.

This clonotype has at least ten counts. The chain combines TRBV6-1 with TRBJ1-1, with 10 bases that match TRBD1. Trimming at V came to 6 bases and at J to 4 bases, leaving 5 bases not matched to a gene. The CDR3 sequence is 14 residues long. CDR1 MNHNS and CDR2 SASEGT come from the germline V gene. CDR3 sequence reads: CASRTDRGSTEAFF. DNA of the CDR3: TGTGCCAGCAGGACGGACAGGGGGAGCACTGAAGCTTTCTTT.

In its sample, this clonotype was seen a few times. The CDR3 spells CASRLVGLNTQYF. The CDR3 DNA is TGTGCCAGCAGGCTTGTGGGATTAAATACGCAGTATTTT. The chain is built from TRBV12-3 or TRBV12-4 and TRBJ2-3; D call uncertain. V was pared by 6 bases and J by 7 bases, with 14 bases between. The CDR3 is made up of 13 amino acids.

This clonotype was counted only a few times. The chain couples TRBV20-1 to TRBJ2-5, with D uncertain. The CDR3 is made up of 12 amino acids. The germline gives CDR1 DFQATT, CDR2 SNEGSKA (reference sequence). Between the trimmed V and J ends, which lost 4 bases and 5 bases, there was a span of 11 bases. The CDR3: CSATPEWETQYF. In DNA, the CDR3 is TGCAGTGCTACCCCTGAGTGGGAGACCCAGTACTTC.

This clonotype was seen a few times. The chain carries TRBV6-5 and TRBJ2-1; 15 bases are shared with TRBD2. CDR1 is MNHEY and CDR2 is SVGAGI in the germline V gene. The J segment lost 6 bases and the V segment lost 0 bases, leaving 3 bases of the junction unmatched. CDR3 length: 17 amino acids. As DNA, the CDR3 is TGTGCCAGCAGTTACTCGGGACTAGCGGGAGGATTCAATGAGCAGTTCTTC. The encoded protein is CASSYSGLAGGFNEQFF.

This clonotype came up many times. This chain links TRBV5-1 with TRBJ2-3, with 10 nucleotides matching TRBD2. This CDR3 contains 17 residues. V shed 0 bases, J shed 7 bases, and the junction held 11 bases outside the gene matches. Per germline, CDR1 SGHRS and CDR2 YFSETQ. The CDR3: CASSLEAGGPFTNTQYF. The CDR3 nucleotides are TGCGCCAGCAGCTTGGAAGCGGGAGGGCCCTTCACGAATACGCAGTATTTT.

The CDR3 DNA reads as TGCGCCAGCAGTCCCCCAGGGAATGGAATTCAGTACTTC. Its translation: CASSPPGNGIQYF. The chain links TRBV10-1 to TRBJ2-4; a possible D gene is TRBD1 (5 bases). From germline, CDR1 is WNHNN and CDR2 SYGVQD (reference sequence). Deletions cut 5 bases from V and 10 bases from J, with 15 bases between. The CDR3 is made up of 13 amino acids.

This clonotype was counted a few times. This rearrangement joins TRBV7-9 to TRBJ1-1; maybe TRBD1 (5 bases). Germline CDR1 and CDR2: SEHNR and FQNEAQ (reference sequence). Trimming cost V 5 bases and J 1 base, with 11 bases left between them. The CDR3 sequence is 14 residues long. CDR3: CASSELGQNTEAFF. In nucleotides, the CDR3 is TGTGCCAGCAGCGAACTCGGACAGAACACTGAAGCTTTCTTT.

The sample holds many counts of this clonotype. The rearrangement joins TRBV4-3 to TRBJ2-1, with 9 bases that match TRBD1. V lost 3 bases to trimming and J lost 8 bases; unmatched junction nucleotides: 5. CDR1 and CDR2 (germline): LGHNA, YSLEER. The CDR3 consists of 14 residues. The CDR3 region is CASSHGTGRYEQFF. CDR3 bases: TGCGCCAGCAGCCATGGGACAGGGAGGTATGAGCAGTTCTTC.